The rows below give T cell receptor beta chains drawn from one sample of a study of T cell changes during pregnancy in multiple sclerosis. The assay was immunoSEQ multiplex PCR, and TCRdb's table has in-frame clones only and misses some. The repertoire holds 20,000 to 30,000 clones, with 85% to 90% as singletons. The sequenced sample was CD4+ T cells from peripheral blood mononuclear cells, obtained in the second trimester of pregnancy. The receptors shown here come from a female donor in good health, enrolled as a control in a pregnancy study. CDR3s include the opening cysteine and the closing phenylalanine or tryptophan. Fields, in order: V gene, J gene, clone size, D gene, CDR3 DNA, CDR3 protein. D genes are given only for firm matches. Clone sizes are given selectively: once, few, many, or a class where the clone is expanded.

>TRBV10-3|TRBJ2-3|-|TRBD2
TGTGCCATCAGTGAGTGGCTAGCGGGATCAGATACGCAGTATTTT
CAISEWLAGSDTQYF
>TRBV19|TRBJ1-5|-|TRBD1
TGTGCCAGTAGTATTCAACAGGGGGTCGGACGCAATCAGCCCCAGCATTTT
CASSIQQGVGRNQPQHF
>TRBV10-3|TRBJ1-5|-|-
TGTGCCATCAGAGACAACCCCCAACAGCCCCAGCATTTT
CAIRDNPQQPQHF
>TRBV4-1|TRBJ2-1|-|TRBD2
TGCGCCAGCAGCCAAGGGGGAACTAGCGGGAGGGGTGAGCAGTTCTTC
CASSQGGTSGRGEQFF
>TRBV9|TRBJ2-1|-|TRBD2
TGTGCCAGCCGTTCTAGCGGGGGATATGAGCAGTTCTTC
CASRSSGGYEQFF
>TRBV7-2|TRBJ2-4|-|-
TGTGCCACCTCCCCGGCAGGCCCACTAGACATTCAGTACTTC
CATSPAGPLDIQYF
>TRBV27|TRBJ1-6|few|TRBD1
TGTGCCAGCAGTTTATCGGCGTCACAGGGGAGTTCACCCCTCCACTTT
CASSLSASQGSSPLHF
>TRBV6-6|TRBJ2-3|-|-
TGTGCCAGCAGTTACTCGCTGAGGGATACGCAGTATTTT
CASSYSLRDTQYF
>TRBV6-1|TRBJ2-2|-|TRBD1
TGTGCCAGCAGTGCCACGCCGGGACAGGGTGCCGGGGAGCTGTTTTTT
CASSATPGQGAGELFF
>TRBV15|TRBJ1-1|-|TRBD1
TGTGCCACCAGCAGAGATCTGCAGCAGGGGGCAACTGAAGCTTTCTTT
CATSRDLQQGATEAFF
>TRBV2|TRBJ2-1|-|-
TGTGCCAGCAGTGAAGCGCGAGGGGGTGAGCAGTTCTTC
CASSEARGGEQFF
>TRBV6-1|TRBJ2-2|-|-
TGTGCCAGCAGTGAAAGGGGGGGGAGAGACACCGGGGAGCTGTTTTTT
CASSERGGRDTGELFF
>TRBV27|TRBJ2-3|-|TRBD2
TGTGCCAGCAGTTCGGGACTAGCGGGCACAGATACGCAGTATTTT
CASSSGLAGTDTQYF
>TRBV19|TRBJ1-2|few|-
TGTGCCATTTTGGGGGCCTATGGCTACACCTTC
CAILGAYGYTF
>TRBV7-9|TRBJ2-1|-|-
TGTGCCAGCAGCTTAATACAGGGTCTATCCTACAATGAGCAGTTCTTC
CASSLIQGLSYNEQFF
>TRBV13|TRBJ2-1|-|TRBD2
TGTGCCAGCAGCTTAGGCGGGGGGTCCTACAATGAGCAGTTCTTC
CASSLGGGSYNEQFF
>TRBV5-8|TRBJ2-5|-|TRBD2
TGTGCCAGCAATCCGGGACTAGCGGGAGGTCGGGAGACCCAGTACTTC
CASNPGLAGGRETQYF
>TRBV30|TRBJ2-2|-|TRBD2
TGTGCCTGGAGCGGTCGGGGGGACCCATCAAAGCTCACCGGGGAGCTGTTTTTT
CAWSGRGDPSKLTGELFF
>TRBV19|TRBJ1-6|-|TRBD1
TGTGCCAGTAGTCAGCGGACAGGGGCGATAGGGTCACCCCTCCACTTT
CASSQRTGAIGSPLHF
>TRBV9|TRBJ1-1|-|TRBD1
TGTGCCAGCAGCAAACAGACAGGGGGCGGGACTGAAGCTTTCTTT
CASSKQTGGGTEAFF
>TRBV19|TRBJ1-5|-|TRBD1
TGTGCCAGTAGTAGACACTATGACAGGGCGTATAGCAATCAGCCCCAGCATTTT
CASSRHYDRAYSNQPQHF
>TRBV7-8|TRBJ2-7|-|TRBD2
TGTGCCAGCAGCTTAGGGGTTGTAGCGGGAGGGCCTGACGAGCAGTACTTC
CASSLGVVAGGPDEQYF